The 18 T cell receptor beta chains listed next were all sequenced from one sample in a study of a mutant IDH1 vaccine in newly diagnosed glioma. Sequencing was performed with immunoSEQ multiplex PCR; in TCRdb, only in-frame clones are kept and a portion is missing. The sample lists approximately 50,000 clones; 80% to 90% were seen once. Time point in this sample: week 23, last vaccination. Every vaccination contained 300 ug of the mutant IDH1 20-mer peptide and was paired with topical imiquimod. Their antigen targets remain unknown. Sequences were derived from PBMCs, sampled from a glioma patient whose treatment included an IDH1 peptide vaccine. Source of these receptors: a middle-aged man with glioma.

The gene calls are TRBV5-6 and TRBJ2-1; D gene ambiguous. The germline V gene has CDR1 SGHDT and CDR2 YYEEEE. Trimming stripped 7 bases from V and 2 bases from J, with 10 bases between. There are 13 residues in the CDR3. In DNA form, the CDR3 reads TGTGCCAGCGGTCCGGTGACCTACAATGAGCAGTTCTTC. Its translation: CASGPVTYNEQFF. Drawing the rest from reference TRBV5-6 and TRBJ2-1, the complete variable domain is DAGVTQSPTHLIKTRGQQVTLRCSPKSGHDTVSWYQQALGQGPQFIFQYYEEEERQRGNFPDRFSGHQFPNYSSELNVNALLLGDSALYLCASGPVTYNEQFFGPGTRLTVL.

V is TRBV7-6 and J is TRBJ1-5, with no clear D. This CDR3 comprises 13 residues. Germline-derived CDR1 and CDR2 are SGHVS and FNYEAQ. Trimming stripped 0 bases from V and 7 bases from J, with 7 bases between. Written as DNA, the CDR3 is TGTGCCAGCAGCTTAGCTCAAGGCCAGCCCCAGCATTTT. Its protein is CASSLAQGQPQHF.

The chain links TRBV2 to TRBJ2-6; D remains unclear. The V gene lost 7 bases and the J gene lost 4 bases, with 14 bases spanning the gap. This CDR3 has 15 residues. Germline-derived CDR1 and CDR2 are SNHLY and FYNNEI. CDR3 nucleotides: TGTGCCAGCAAAGCTAGAGTCCTAGGGGCCAACGTCCTGACTTTC. Protein product: CASKARVLGANVLTF.

This sequence joins TRBV5-1 and TRBJ1-4; 7 bases line up with TRBD1. CDR3 length equals 16 residues. V was clipped by 0 bases and J by 2 bases; unmatched bases: 4. Germline CDR1 and CDR2: SGHRS and YFSETQ. CDR3 in amino acids: CASSLGQGPTNEKLFF. The CDR3 bases are TGCGCCAGCAGCTTGGGACAGGGTCCGACTAATGAAAAACTGTTTTTT.

The V call is TRBV19, the J call TRBJ2-7; 9 nucleotides line up with TRBD1. This CDR3 has 12 residues. Trimming cost V 5 bases and J 7 bases; bases outside gene matches: 3. Germline CDR1 and CDR2: LNHDA and SQIVND (reference sequence). For the CDR3, the DNA is TGTGCCAGTAGTGGACAGGGGAATGAGCAGTACTTC. It is translated as CASSGQGNEQYF.

The chain combines TRBV2 with TRBJ1-5; D perhaps matches TRBD1 (6 bases). Germline V gene lookup returns CDR1 SNHLY and CDR2 FYNNEI. V lost 4 bases to trimming and J lost 6 bases, with 13 bases between them. The CDR3 extends over 14 amino acids. DNA of the CDR3: TGTGCCAGCAGTGGGCGACAGGTGCTTCAGCCCCAGCATTTT. Translated: CASSGRQVLQPQHF.

The J gene is TRBJ1-1, the V gene TRBV28; tentative D call: TRBD1 (5 bases). V was pared by 7 bases and J by 0 bases, with 9 bases between. Germline V lookup: CDR1 MDHEN, CDR2 SYDVKM. The CDR3 runs to 13 residues. CDR3 loop: CASIPQVNTEAFF. CDR3 sequence (DNA): TGTGCCAGCATCCCACAGGTGAACACTGAAGCTTTCTTT.

The gene calls are TRBV6-1 and TRBJ2-7, with D possibly matching TRBD1 (5 bases). Germline values: CDR1 MNHNS, CDR2 SASEGT. This CDR3 is 15 amino acids long. Trimming left V 4 bases short and J 4 bases short, with 17 bases between. CDR3 residues: CASSAIQGSKYEQYF. The CDR3 DNA reads as TGTGCCAGCAGTGCGATCCAGGGTTCCAAGTACGAGCAGTACTTC.

This chain links TRBV19 with TRBJ2-5; D may be TRBD1 or TRBD2 (6 bases each). This CDR3 contains 13 residues. V was shortened by 7 bases and J by 4 bases, with 13 bases between the two germline ends. Germline CDR1 LNHDA, CDR2 SQIVND (reference sequence). As DNA, the CDR3 is TGTGCCAGTATCGGGGGCGCGGCAGAGACCCAGTACTTC. This gives the protein CASIGGAAETQYF.

This rearrangement joins TRBV27 to TRBJ2-5; 10 positions agree with TRBD2. J gave up 5 bases and V 4 bases, and 16 bases lay outside the gene matches. This CDR3 contains 18 residues. Germline assignment: CDR1 MNHEY and CDR2 SMNVEV (reference sequence). CDR3 in amino acids: CASSSYLSSGSIGETQYF. The CDR3 region has the DNA TGTGCCAGCAGTTCTTATCTTTCTAGCGGGAGTATCGGGGAGACCCAGTACTTC.

The chain couples TRBV5-3 to TRBJ2-5; 10 nucleotides agree with TRBD2. TRBV5-3 is noted as an ORF with a role that remains uncertain. V gave up 4 bases and J gave up 5 bases; unmatched junction bases: 17. CDR3 length: 18 residues. CDR3 residues: CARSPKGLAGDLWETQYF. The CDR3 coding sequence is TGTGCCAGAAGCCCCAAGGGGCTAGCGGGAGATTTGTGGGAGACCCAGTACTTC.

V usage is TRBV5-1 and J usage is TRBJ1-2; 7 positions match TRBD1. The CDR3 contains 14 residues. Germline values: CDR1 SGHRS, CDR2 YFSETQ. J lost 8 bases, V lost 0 bases, and 7 bases had no gene match. CDR3 sequence reads: CASSLGQGGEGYTF. DNA of the CDR3: TGCGCCAGCAGCTTGGGACAGGGTGGAGAAGGCTACACCTTC.

This chain joins TRBV10-3 and TRBJ2-5, with 9 bases aligning to TRBD1. Trimming removed 6 bases from V and 4 bases from J; junction bases left unmatched: 6. CDR1 is ENHRY and CDR2 is SYGVKD in the germline V gene. The CDR3 loop spans 14 amino acids. CDR3 nucleotides: TGTGCCATCAGGGGGGACAGGGAACGAGAGACCCAGTACTTC. It translates to CAIRGDRERETQYF.

The chain joins TRBV5-8 to TRBJ1-4; TRBD1 might be the D (5 bases). This CDR3 comprises 14 residues. V was pared by 1 base and J by 6 bases, with 10 bases between. In germline, CDR1 is SGHTS, CDR2 YDEGEE. The CDR3 reads CASSLLGGDEKLFF. DNA for the CDR3: TGTGCCAGCAGCTTGTTGGGGGGGGATGAAAAACTGTTTTTT.

This clone was seen a handful of times. The chain carries TRBV23-1 and TRBJ2-7; 9 bases map to TRBD1. Being an ORF, TRBV23-1 has a function that is uncertain. V lost 2 bases to trimming and J lost 0 bases; unmatched junction nucleotides: 17. This CDR3 has 20 amino acids. The CDR3 DNA is TGCGCCAGCAGTCAACCACAGGGGGCGCGTAAACTACCGCTCTCCTACGAGCAGTACTTC. It is translated as CASSQPQGARKLPLSYEQYF.

The chain joins TRBV7-9 to TRBJ1-1; tentative D call: TRBD1 (6 bases). The germline V gene has CDR1 SEHNR and CDR2 FQNEAQ (reference sequence). V gave up 3 bases and J gave up 11 bases, with 10 bases separating them. This CDR3 has 11 residues. DNA of the CDR3: TGTGCCAGCAGCTTGGGGGCGCGGGCTTTCTTT. This codes for CASSLGARAFF.

The chain carries TRBV29-1 and TRBJ2-7; D unclear. This CDR3 spans 12 amino acids. Germline V gives CDR1 SQVTM, CDR2 ANQGSEA. Trimming stripped 8 bases from V and 0 bases from J, with 11 bases between. The CDR3 here is CSIVGFSYEQYF. CDR3 DNA sequence: TGCAGCATTGTCGGATTCTCCTACGAGCAGTACTTC.

The genes are TRBV19 and TRBJ2-4; 9 bases are shared with TRBD2. This CDR3 is 13 amino acids long. In germline, CDR1 is LNHDA, CDR2 SQIVND (reference sequence). V gave up 4 bases and J gave up 9 bases; unmatched junction bases: 4. As DNA, the CDR3 is TGTGCCAGTAGTACCGGACTAGCGAGCATTCAGTACTTC. This translates into CASSTGLASIQYF.